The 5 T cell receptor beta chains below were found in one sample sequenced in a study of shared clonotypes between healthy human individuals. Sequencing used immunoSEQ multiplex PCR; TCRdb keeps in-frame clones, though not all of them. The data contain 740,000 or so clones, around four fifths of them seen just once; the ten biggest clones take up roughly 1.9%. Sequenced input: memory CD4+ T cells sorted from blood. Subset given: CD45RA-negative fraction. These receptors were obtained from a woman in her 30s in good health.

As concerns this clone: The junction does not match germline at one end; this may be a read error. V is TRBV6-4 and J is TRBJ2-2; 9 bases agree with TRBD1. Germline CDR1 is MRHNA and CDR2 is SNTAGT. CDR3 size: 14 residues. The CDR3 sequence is CASRQGANTGELFF. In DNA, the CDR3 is TGTGCCAGCAGACAGGGGGCGAATACCGGGGAGCTGTTTTTT.

The CDR3 is CASSLRTGKAFF. As DNA, the CDR3 is TGTGCCAGCAGCCTCAGGACAGGGAAAGCTTTCTTT. The rearrangement links TRBV28 to TRBJ1-1, with 8 bases matching TRBD1. Unmatched junction bases numbered 6, after V lost 6 bases and J lost 9 bases. This CDR3 is 12 amino acids long. Germline V gene lookup returns CDR1 MDHEN and CDR2 SYDVKM.

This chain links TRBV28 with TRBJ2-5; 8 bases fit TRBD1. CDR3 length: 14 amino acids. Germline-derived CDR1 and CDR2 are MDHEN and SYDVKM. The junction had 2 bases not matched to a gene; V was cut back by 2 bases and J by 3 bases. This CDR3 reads CASSLPTGEETQYF. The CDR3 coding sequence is TGTGCCAGCAGTTTACCGACAGGGGAAGAGACCCAGTACTTC.

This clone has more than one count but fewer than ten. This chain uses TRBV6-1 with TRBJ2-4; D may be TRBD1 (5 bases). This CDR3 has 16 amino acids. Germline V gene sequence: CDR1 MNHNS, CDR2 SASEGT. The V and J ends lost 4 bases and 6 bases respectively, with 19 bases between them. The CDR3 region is CASSGPLGARRNIQYF. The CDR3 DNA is TGTGCCAGCAGTGGCCCCTTAGGGGCGCGGAGAAACATTCAGTACTTC.

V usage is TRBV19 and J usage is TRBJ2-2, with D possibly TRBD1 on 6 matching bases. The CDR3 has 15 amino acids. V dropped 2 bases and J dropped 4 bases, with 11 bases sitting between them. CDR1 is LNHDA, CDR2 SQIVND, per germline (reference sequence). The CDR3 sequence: CASSILQGRTGELFF. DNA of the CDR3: TGTGCCAGTAGTATACTACAGGGCCGCACCGGGGAGCTGTTTTTT.